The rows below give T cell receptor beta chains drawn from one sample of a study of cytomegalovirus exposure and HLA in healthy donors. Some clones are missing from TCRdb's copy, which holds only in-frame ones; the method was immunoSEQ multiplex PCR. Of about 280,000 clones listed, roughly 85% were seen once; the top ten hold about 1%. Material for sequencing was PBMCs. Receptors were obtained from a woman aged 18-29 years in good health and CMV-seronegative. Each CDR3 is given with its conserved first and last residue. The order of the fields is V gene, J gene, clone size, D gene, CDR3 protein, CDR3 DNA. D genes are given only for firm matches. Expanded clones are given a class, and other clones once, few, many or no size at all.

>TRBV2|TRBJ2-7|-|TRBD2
CASSGASGRSFHEQYF
TGTGCCAGCAGTGGGGCTAGCGGGAGGTCGTTCCACGAGCAGTACTTC
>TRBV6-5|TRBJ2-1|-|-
CASSYIDEQFF
TGTGCCAGCAGTTACATCGATGAGCAGTTCTTC
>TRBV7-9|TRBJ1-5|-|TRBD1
CASSAQGAGNQPQHF
TGTGCCAGCAGCGCGCAGGGGGCTGGAAATCAGCCCCAGCATTTT
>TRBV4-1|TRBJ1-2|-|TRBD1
CASRSPGVGTGNYGYTF
TGCGCCAGCAGATCACCTGGCGTGGGGACAGGGAACTATGGCTACACCTTC
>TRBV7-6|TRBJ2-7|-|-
CASSLFSQRAEQYF
TGTGCCAGCAGCTTATTTTCCCAGAGGGCCGAGCAGTACTTC
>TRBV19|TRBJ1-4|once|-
CASSKAGGDEKLFF
TGTGCCAGTAGTAAGGCGGGCGGGGATGAAAAACTGTTTTTT
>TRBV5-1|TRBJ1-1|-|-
CASSLGVRHLMNTEAFF
TGCGCCAGCAGCTTGGGAGTCAGGCACCTTATGAACACTGAAGCTTTCTTT
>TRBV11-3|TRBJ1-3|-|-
CASSLQDISGNTIYF
TGTGCCAGCAGCTTGCAGGACATCTCTGGAAACACCATATATTTT
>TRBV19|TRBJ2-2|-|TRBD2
CASSFLAGVAGELFF
TGTGCCAGTAGCTTCCTAGCGGGGGTGGCCGGGGAGCTGTTTTTT
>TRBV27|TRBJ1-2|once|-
CASSLSRINGYTF
TGTGCCAGCAGTTTGTCGCGGATAAATGGCTACACCTTC
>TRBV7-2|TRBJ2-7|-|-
CASSNRDTQPGYEQYF
TGTGCCAGCAGTAATCGGGACACCCAGCCGGGCTACGAGCAGTACTTC
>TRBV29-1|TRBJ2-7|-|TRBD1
CSVGLWTGSYEQYF
TGCAGCGTTGGTCTGTGGACAGGTAGCTACGAGCAGTACTTC
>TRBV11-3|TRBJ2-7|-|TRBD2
CASSTQRGGLAGQPPYEQYF
TGTGCCAGCAGCACTCAACGAGGGGGACTAGCGGGCCAACCACCCTACGAGCAGTACTTC
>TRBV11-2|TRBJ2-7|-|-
CASLSEAGYEQYF
TGTGCCAGCCTAAGCGAGGCGGGCTACGAGCAGTACTTC
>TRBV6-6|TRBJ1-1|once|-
CASSPRGNTEAFF
TGTGCCAGCAGTCCTCGGGGGAACACTGAGGCTTTCTTT
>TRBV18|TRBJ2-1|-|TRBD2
CASSLTSGVYNEQFF
TGTGCCAGCTCACTGACTAGCGGGGTCTACAATGAGCAGTTCTTC
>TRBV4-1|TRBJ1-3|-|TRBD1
CASSQFDRGTGSGNTIYF
TGCGCCAGCAGCCAGTTTGATCGGGGGACAGGGTCTGGAAACACCATATATTTT